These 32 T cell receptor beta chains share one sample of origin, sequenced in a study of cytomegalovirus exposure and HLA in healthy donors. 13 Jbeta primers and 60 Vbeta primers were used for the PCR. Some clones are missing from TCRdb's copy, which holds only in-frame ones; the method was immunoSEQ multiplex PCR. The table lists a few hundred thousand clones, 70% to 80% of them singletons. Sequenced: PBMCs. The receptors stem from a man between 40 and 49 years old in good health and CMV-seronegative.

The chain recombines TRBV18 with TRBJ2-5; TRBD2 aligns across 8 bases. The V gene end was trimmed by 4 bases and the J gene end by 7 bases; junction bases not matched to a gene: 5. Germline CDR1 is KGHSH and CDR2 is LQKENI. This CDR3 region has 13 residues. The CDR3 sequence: CASSRPSGGTQYF. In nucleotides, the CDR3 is TGTGCCAGCTCACGCCCCAGCGGGGGGACCCAGTACTTC.

The CDR3 DNA reads TGCGCCAGCAGCGATCAGGGCAATGGTGGCTACACCTTC. Its translation is CASSDQGNGGYTF. V and J are TRBV5-1 and TRBJ1-2; D might be TRBD1 (5 bases). The CDR3 covers 13 residues. From germline, CDR1 is SGHRS and CDR2 YFSETQ. The V end lost 4 bases, the J end lost 7 bases, and 14 bases lay between the germline ends.

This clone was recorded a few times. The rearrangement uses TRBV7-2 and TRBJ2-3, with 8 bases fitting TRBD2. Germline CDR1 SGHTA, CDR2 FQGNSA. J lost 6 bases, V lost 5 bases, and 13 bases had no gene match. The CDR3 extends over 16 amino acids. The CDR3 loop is CASSDPLRGGRDTQYF. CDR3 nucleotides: TGTGCCAGCAGCGACCCTTTACGGGGGGGCCGGGATACGCAGTATTTT.

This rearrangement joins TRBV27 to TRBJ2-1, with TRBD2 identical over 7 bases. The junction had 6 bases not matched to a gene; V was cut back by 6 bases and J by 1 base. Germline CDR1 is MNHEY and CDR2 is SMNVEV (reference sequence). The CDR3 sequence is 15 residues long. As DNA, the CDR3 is TGTGCCAGCAGGCTCATAGCGGGTTCCTACAATGAGCAGTTCTTC. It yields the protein CASRLIAGSYNEQFF.

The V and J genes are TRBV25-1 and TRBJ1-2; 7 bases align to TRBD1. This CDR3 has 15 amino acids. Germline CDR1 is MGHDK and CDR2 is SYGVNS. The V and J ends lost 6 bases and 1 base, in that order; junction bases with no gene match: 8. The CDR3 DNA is TGTGCCAGCAGGGGACAGACTTGGATTAACTATGGCTACACCTTC. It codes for CASRGQTWINYGYTF.

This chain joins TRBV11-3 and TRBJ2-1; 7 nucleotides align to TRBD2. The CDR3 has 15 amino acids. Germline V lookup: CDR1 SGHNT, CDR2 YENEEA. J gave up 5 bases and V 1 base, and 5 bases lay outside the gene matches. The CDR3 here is CASSLAGTTDNEQFF. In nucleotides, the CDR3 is TGTGCCAGCAGCTTAGCGGGGACTACGGACAATGAGCAGTTCTTC. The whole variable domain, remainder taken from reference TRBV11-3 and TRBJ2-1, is EAGVVQSPRYKIIEKKQPVAFWCNPISGHNTLYWYLQNLGQGPELLIRYENEEAVDDSQLPKDRFSAERLKGVDSTLKIQPAELGDSAVYLCASSLAGTTDNEQFFGPGTRLTVL.

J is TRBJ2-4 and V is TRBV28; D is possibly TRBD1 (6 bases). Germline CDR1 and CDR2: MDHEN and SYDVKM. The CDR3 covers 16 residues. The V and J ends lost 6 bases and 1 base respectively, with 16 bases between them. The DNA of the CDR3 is TGTGCCAGCAGGGGATTAGGGGGTCTGGCCAAAAACATTCAGTACTTC. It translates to CASRGLGGLAKNIQYF.

CDR3 nucleotide sequence: TGTGCCAGCAGCGTAGGAGGGAGAGCGGGGGGCTTAACTAGCACAGATACGCAGTATTTT. Its translation is CASSVGGRAGGLTSTDTQYF. V usage is TRBV9 and J usage is TRBJ2-3; 9 bases are shared with TRBD2. Germline loops: CDR1 SGDLS, CDR2 YYNGEE. This CDR3 spans 20 amino acids. J lost 0 bases, V lost 0 bases, and 14 bases had no gene match. The whole variable domain, filled in from reference TRBV9 and TRBJ2-3, reads DSGVTQTPKHLITATGQRVTLRCSPRSGDLSVYWYQQSLDQGLQFLIQYYNGEERAKGNILERFSAQQFPDLHSELNLSSLELGDSALYFCASSVGGRAGGLTSTDTQYFGPGTRLTVL.

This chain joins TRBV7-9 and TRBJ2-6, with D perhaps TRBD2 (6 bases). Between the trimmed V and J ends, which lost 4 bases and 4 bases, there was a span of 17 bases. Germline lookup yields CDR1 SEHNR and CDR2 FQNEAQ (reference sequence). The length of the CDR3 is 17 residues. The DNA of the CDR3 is TGTGCCAGCAGCTCAGAGATCAGCGGGCCCGGGGCCAACGTCCTGACTTTC. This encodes CASSSEISGPGANVLTF.

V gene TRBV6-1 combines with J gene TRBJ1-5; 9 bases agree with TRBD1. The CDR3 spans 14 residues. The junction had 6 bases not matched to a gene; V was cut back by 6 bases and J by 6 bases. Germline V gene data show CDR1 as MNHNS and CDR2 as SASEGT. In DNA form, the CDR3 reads TGTGCCAGCAGGGGACAGGGAGACGGTCAGCCCCAGCATTTT. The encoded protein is CASRGQGDGQPQHF.

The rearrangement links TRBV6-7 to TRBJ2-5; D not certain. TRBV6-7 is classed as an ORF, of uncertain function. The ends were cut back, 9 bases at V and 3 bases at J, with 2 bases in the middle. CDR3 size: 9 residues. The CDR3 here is CASKETQYF. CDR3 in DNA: TGTGCCAGTAAAGAGACCCAGTACTTC.

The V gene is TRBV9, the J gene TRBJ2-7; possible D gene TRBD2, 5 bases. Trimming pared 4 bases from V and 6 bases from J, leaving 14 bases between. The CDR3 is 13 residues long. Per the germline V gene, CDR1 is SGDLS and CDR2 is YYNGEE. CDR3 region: CASSLNGESEQYF. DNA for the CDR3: TGTGCCAGCAGCCTAAACGGGGAGAGCGAGCAGTACTTC.

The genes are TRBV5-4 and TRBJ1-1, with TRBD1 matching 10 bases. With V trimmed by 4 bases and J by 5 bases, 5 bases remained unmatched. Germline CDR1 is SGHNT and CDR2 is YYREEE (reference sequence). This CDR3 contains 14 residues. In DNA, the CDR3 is TGTGCCAGCAGCCCGGGACAGGGGAAGACTGAAGCTTTCTTT. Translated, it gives CASSPGQGKTEAFF.

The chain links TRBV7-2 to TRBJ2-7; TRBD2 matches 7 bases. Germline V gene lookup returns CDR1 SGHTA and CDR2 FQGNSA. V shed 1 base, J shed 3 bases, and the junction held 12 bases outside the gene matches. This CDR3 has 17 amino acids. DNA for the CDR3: TGTGCCAGCAGCTTAGTTGGTCGCGGGGGAATGAGCTACGAGCAGTACTTC. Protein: CASSLVGRGGMSYEQYF.

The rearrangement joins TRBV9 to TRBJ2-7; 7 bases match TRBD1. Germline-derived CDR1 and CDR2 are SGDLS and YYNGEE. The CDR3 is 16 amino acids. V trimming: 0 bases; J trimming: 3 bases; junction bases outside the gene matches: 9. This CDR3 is CASSVGRTGKLYEQYF. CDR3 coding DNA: TGTGCCAGCAGCGTAGGGAGGACAGGTAAACTCTACGAGCAGTACTTC.

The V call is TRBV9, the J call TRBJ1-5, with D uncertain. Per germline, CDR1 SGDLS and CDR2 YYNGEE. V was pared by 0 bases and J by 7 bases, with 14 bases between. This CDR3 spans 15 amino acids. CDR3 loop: CASSVAGGNDQPQHF. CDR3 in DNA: TGTGCCAGCAGCGTAGCCGGCGGTAATGACCAGCCCCAGCATTTT.

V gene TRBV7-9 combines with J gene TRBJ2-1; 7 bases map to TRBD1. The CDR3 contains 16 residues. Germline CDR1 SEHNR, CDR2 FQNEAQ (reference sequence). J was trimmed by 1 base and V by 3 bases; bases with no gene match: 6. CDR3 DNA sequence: TGTGCCAGCAGCTTCCTACCGGGACAGTCCTACAATGAGCAGTTCTTC. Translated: CASSFLPGQSYNEQFF.

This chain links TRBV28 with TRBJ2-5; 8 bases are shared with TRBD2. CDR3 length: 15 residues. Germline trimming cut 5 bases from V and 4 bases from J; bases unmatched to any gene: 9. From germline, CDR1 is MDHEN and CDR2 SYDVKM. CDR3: CASSLGRGGPETQYF. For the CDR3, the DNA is TGTGCCAGCAGTCTCGGGAGGGGGGGGCCAGAGACCCAGTACTTC.

CDR3 region: CASSEPWTSGPEVQYF. CDR3 coding DNA: TGTGCCAGCAGTGAACCATGGACTAGCGGCCCAGAGGTGCAGTACTTC. This rearrangement joins TRBV2 to TRBJ2-7, with 10 bases fitting TRBD2. The CDR3 extends over 16 amino acids. Germline V gene data show CDR1 as SNHLY and CDR2 as FYNNEI. V shed 2 bases, J shed 9 bases, and the junction held 13 bases outside the gene matches.

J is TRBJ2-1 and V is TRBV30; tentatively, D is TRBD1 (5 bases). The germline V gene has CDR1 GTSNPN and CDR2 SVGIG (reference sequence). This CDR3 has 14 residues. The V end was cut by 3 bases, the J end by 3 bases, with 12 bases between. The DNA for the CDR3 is TGTGCCTGGAGACGCCAGGGAAACTACAATGAGCAGTTCTTC. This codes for CAWRRQGNYNEQFF. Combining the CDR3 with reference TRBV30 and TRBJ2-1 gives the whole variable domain SQTIHQWPATLVQPVGSPLSLECTVEGTSNPNLYWYRQAAGRGLQLLFYSVGIGQISSEVPQNLSASRPQDRQFILSSKKLLLSDSGFYLCAWRRQGNYNEQFFGPGTRLTVL.

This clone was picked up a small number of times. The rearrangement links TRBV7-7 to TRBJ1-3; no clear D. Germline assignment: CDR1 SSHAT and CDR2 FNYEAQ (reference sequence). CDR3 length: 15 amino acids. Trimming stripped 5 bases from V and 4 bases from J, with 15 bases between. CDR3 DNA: TGTGCCAGCAGCCCTGATTCGGGGTTAGGAAACACCATATATTTT. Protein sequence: CASSPDSGLGNTIYF.

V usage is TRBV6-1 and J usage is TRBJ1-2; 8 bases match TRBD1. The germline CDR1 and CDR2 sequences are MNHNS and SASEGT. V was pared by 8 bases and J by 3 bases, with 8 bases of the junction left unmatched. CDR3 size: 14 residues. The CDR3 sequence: CASEGRGLHYGYTF. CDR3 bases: TGTGCCAGCGAGGGCAGGGGGCTTCACTATGGCTACACCTTC.

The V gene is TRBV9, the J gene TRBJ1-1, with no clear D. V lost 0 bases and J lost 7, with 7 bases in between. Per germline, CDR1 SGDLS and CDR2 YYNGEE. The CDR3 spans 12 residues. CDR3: CASSVGSGEAFF. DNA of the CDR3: TGTGCCAGCAGCGTAGGTTCAGGTGAAGCTTTCTTT. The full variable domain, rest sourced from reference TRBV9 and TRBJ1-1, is DSGVTQTPKHLITATGQRVTLRCSPRSGDLSVYWYQQSLDQGLQFLIQYYNGEERAKGNILERFSAQQFPDLHSELNLSSLELGDSALYFCASSVGSGEAFFGQGTRLTVV.

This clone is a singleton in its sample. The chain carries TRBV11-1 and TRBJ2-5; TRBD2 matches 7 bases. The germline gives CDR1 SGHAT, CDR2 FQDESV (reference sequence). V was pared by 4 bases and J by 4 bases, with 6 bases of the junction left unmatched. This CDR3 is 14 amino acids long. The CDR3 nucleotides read TGTGCCAGCAGCTCGTCTAGGGAGGGAGAGACCCAGTACTTC. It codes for CASSSSREGETQYF.

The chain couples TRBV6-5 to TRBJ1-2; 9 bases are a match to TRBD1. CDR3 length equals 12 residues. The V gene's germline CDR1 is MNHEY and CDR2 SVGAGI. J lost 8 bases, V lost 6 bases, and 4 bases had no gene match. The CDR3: CASSGTGRGYTF. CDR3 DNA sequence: TGTGCCAGCAGCGGGACAGGGAGAGGCTACACCTTC.

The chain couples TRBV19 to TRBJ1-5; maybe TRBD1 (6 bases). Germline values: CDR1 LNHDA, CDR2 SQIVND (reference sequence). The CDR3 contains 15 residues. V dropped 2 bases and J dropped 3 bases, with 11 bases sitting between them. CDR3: CASSITDRPNQPQHF. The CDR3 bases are TGTGCCAGTAGTATAACAGACAGGCCCAATCAGCCCCAGCATTTT.

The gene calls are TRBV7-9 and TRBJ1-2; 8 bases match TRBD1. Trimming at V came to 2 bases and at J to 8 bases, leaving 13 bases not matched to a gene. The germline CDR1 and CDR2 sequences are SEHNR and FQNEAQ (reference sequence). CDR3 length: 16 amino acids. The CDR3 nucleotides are TGTGCCAGCAGCTTACCGCGGACAGGGTACGGGGCAGGCTACACCTTC. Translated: CASSLPRTGYGAGYTF.

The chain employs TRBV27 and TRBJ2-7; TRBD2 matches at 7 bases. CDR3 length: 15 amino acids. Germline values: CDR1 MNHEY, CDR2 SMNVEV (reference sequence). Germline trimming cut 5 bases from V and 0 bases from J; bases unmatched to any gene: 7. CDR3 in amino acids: CASSQSGINSYEQYF. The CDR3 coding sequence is TGTGCCAGCAGTCAAAGCGGGATCAACTCCTACGAGCAGTACTTC.

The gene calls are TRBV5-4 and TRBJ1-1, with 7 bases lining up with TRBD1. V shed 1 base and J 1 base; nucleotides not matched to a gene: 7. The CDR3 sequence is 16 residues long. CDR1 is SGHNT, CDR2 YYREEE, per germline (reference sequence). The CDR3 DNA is TGTGCCAGCAGCTTGAACAGGGGATTGCGGAACACTGAAGCTTTCTTT. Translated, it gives CASSLNRGLRNTEAFF. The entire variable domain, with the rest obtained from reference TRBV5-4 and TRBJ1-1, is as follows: ETGVTQSPTHLIKTRGQQVTLRCSSQSGHNTVSWYQQALGQGPQFIFQYYREEENGRGNFPPRFSGLQFPNYSSELNVNALELDDSALYLCASSLNRGLRNTEAFFGQGTRLTVV.

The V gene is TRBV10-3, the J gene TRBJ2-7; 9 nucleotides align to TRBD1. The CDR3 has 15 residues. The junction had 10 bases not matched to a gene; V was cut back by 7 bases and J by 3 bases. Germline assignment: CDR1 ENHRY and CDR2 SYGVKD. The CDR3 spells CAITDDGDRDYEQYF. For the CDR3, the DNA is TGTGCCATCACCGACGACGGGGACAGGGACTACGAGCAGTACTTC.

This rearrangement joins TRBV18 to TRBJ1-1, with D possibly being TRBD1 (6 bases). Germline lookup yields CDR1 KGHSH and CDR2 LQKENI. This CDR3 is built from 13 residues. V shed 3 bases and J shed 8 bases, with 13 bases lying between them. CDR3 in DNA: TGTGCCAGCTCACCGGGACATCTACGAGAAGCTTTCTTT. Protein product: CASSPGHLREAFF.

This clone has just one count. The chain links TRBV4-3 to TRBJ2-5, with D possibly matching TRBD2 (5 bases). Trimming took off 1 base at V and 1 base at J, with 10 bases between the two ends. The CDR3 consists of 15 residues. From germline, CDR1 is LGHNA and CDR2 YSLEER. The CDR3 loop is CASSQGGQVQETQYF. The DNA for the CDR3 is TGCGCCAGCAGCCAAGGCGGGCAGGTCCAAGAGACCCAGTACTTC.